One and the same sample provided the 25 T cell receptor beta chains below, sequenced in a study of T cell responses to AZD1222 COVID-19 vaccine. Data came from immunoSEQ multiplex PCR; TCRdb stores just in-frame clones and leaves some out. The table includes about 140,000 clones, 80% to 95% detected once. The sequencing here drew on peripheral blood, taken on day 0 of AZD1222 vaccination. All receptors come from an adult in good health.

The chain combines TRBV18 with TRBJ2-1; TRBD2 agrees at 8 bases. CDR3 size: 17 residues. V lost 3 bases to trimming and J lost 8 bases; unmatched junction nucleotides: 15. Germline V gene sequence: CDR1 KGHSH, CDR2 LQKENI. In DNA, the CDR3 is TGTGCCAGCTCACCTAATCGAGCGGGGGCCGGCTTGGATGAGCAGTTCTTC. This sequence encodes CASSPNRAGAGLDEQFF. The full variable domain, with the rest looked up from reference TRBV18 and TRBJ2-1, is NAGVMQNPRHLVRRRGQEARLRCSPMKGHSHVYWYRQLPEEGLKFMVYLQKENIIDESGMPKERFSAEFPKEGPSILRIQQVVRGDSAAYFCASSPNRAGAGLDEQFFGPGTRLTVL.

V usage is TRBV11-2 and J usage is TRBJ1-2; TRBD1 matches 11 bases. The V gene end was trimmed by 5 bases and the J gene end by 4 bases; junction bases not matched to a gene: 3. CDR3 length: 14 amino acids. Germline CDR1 and CDR2: SGHAT and FQNNGV. CDR3 region: CASSIGTGGYGYTF. The CDR3 bases are TGTGCCAGCAGCATAGGGACAGGGGGCTATGGCTACACCTTC.

V and J are TRBV27 and TRBJ1-1, with 7 positions matching TRBD1. Germline trimming cut 1 base from V and 2 bases from J; bases unmatched to any gene: 10. The germline V gene has CDR1 MNHEY and CDR2 SMNVEV (reference sequence). The CDR3 consists of 17 residues. CDR3 DNA: TGTGCCAGCAGTTTATTTCGAGGGGGCTATTTAAACACTGAAGCTTTCTTT. Its translation is CASSLFRGGYLNTEAFF.

This clone was seen just once. V is TRBV18 and J is TRBJ1-6; D unresolved. V gave up 2 bases and J gave up 7 bases, with 3 bases separating them. The CDR3 sequence is 12 residues long. CDR1 and CDR2 from the germline V gene are KGHSH and LQKENI. The CDR3 sequence: CASSPYNSPLHF. CDR3 DNA sequence: TGTGCCAGCTCACCATACAATTCACCCCTCCACTTT.

The V and J genes are TRBV25-1 and TRBJ1-2; D uncertain. Looked up from germline, CDR1 is MGHDK and CDR2 is SYGVNS. Trimming cost V 6 bases and J 4 bases, with 21 bases left between them. The CDR3 is 16 residues long. CDR3 sequence (DNA): TGTGCCAGCAGCGGACGAGAAAGTAGCTATTTCTATGGCTACACCTTC. Translating gives CASSGRESSYFYGYTF.

The genes are TRBV4-1 and TRBJ1-4, with 7 nucleotides matching TRBD1. The CDR3 has 15 amino acids. Germline CDR1 reads MGHRA; CDR2 reads YSYEKL. Unmatched junction bases numbered 11, after V lost 7 bases and J lost 6 bases. CDR3 in amino acids: CASTRGRDRYEKLFF. Here the CDR3 DNA reads TGCGCCAGCACCAGGGGGAGAGACAGATATGAAAAACTGTTTTTT.

The V and J genes are TRBV2 and TRBJ2-2, with 7 bases identical to TRBD1. Germline values: CDR1 SNHLY, CDR2 FYNNEI. Trimming took 6 bases from V and 2 from J; bases not matched to a gene: 6. The CDR3 length is 15 residues. The CDR3 region has the DNA TGTGCCAGCAGCGAGAGGGACAGTAACACCGGGGAGCTGTTTTTT. Protein product: CASSERDSNTGELFF.

This chain links TRBV28 with TRBJ2-7, with TRBD2 matching 10 bases. Germline V gene lookup returns CDR1 MDHEN and CDR2 SYDVKM. The CDR3 spans 18 residues. V was clipped by 5 bases and J by 4 bases; unmatched bases: 17. For the CDR3, the DNA is TGTGCCAGCAGTCCCCGATTAAGCGGGAGGGCCTTGGGATACGAGCAGTACTTC. This translates into CASSPRLSGRALGYEQYF.

V usage is TRBV5-1 and J usage is TRBJ1-2; D gene ambiguous. CDR3 length equals 13 residues. Germline V CDR1 and CDR2: SGHRS, YFSETQ. Trimming stripped 2 bases from V and 5 bases from J, with 10 bases between. The CDR3 sequence is CASSFDGEYGYTF. In nucleotides, the CDR3 is TGCGCCAGCAGCTTCGACGGAGAGTATGGCTACACCTTC.

The rearrangement joins TRBV2 to TRBJ1-2, with 7 positions matching TRBD1. The CDR3 contains 12 residues. Losses at the gene ends were 6 bases for V and 7 bases for J; bases not matched to a gene: 5. Germline loops: CDR1 SNHLY, CDR2 FYNNEI. The CDR3: CASSETGSGYTF. The DNA for the CDR3 is TGTGCCAGCAGCGAGACAGGGAGTGGCTACACCTTC.

This chain connects TRBV7-2 to TRBJ2-1, with D possibly matching TRBD1 (6 bases). The CDR3 is 14 amino acids. V was trimmed by 2 bases and J by 6 bases, leaving 11 bases between them. Germline V gives CDR1 SGHTA, CDR2 FQGNSA. The CDR3 region is CASSLYRESNEQFF. CDR3 coding DNA: TGTGCCAGCAGCTTATACAGGGAGTCCAATGAGCAGTTCTTC.

The gene calls are TRBV7-2 and TRBJ1-4, with no clear D. Trimming left V 0 bases short and J 9 bases short, with 11 bases between. This CDR3 spans 14 amino acids. In germline, CDR1 is SGHTA, CDR2 FQGNSA. CDR3: CASSLALSTKKLFF. The CDR3 bases are TGTGCCAGCAGCTTAGCACTCTCAACTAAAAAACTGTTTTTT.

This chain links TRBV4-1 with TRBJ1-1; the D is unclear. V was shortened by 4 bases and J by 4 bases, with 16 bases between the two germline ends. This CDR3 spans 15 amino acids. Germline values: CDR1 MGHRA, CDR2 YSYEKL. CDR3 DNA sequence: TGCGCCAGCAGCCGAACCGGGCAGTCCCGCACTGAAGCTTTCTTT. Translating it yields CASSRTGQSRTEAFF.

The chain recombines TRBV10-3 with TRBJ2-1; TRBD2 aligns across 7 bases. V lost 8 bases and J lost 4; bases outside the gene matches: 8. The CDR3 runs to 14 residues. Germline V gives CDR1 ENHRY, CDR2 SYGVKD. The DNA for the CDR3 is TGTGCCATCCGTGGGGAGGGGCCTTACAATGAGCAGTTCTTC. Translating gives CAIRGEGPYNEQFF.

This rearrangement joins TRBV24-1 to TRBJ2-7; 8 nucleotides align to TRBD2. This CDR3 spans 16 amino acids. Germline V lookup: CDR1 KGHDR, CDR2 SFDVKD. V was clipped by 3 bases and J by 3 bases; unmatched bases: 9. The CDR3 bases are TGTGCCACCAGTGATGCCAGCGGGGGCCAAGTCTACGAGCAGTACTTC. Translated: CATSDASGGQVYEQYF.

This chain uses TRBV14 with TRBJ2-2; D is perhaps TRBD1 or TRBD2 (6 bases each). The germline V gene encodes CDR1 SGHDN and CDR2 FVKESK. The CDR3 loop spans 15 amino acids. Trimming took off 7 bases at V and 0 bases at J, with 12 bases between the two ends. CDR3 sequence: CASKGGFANTGELFF. Written as DNA, the CDR3 is TGTGCCAGCAAAGGGGGGTTCGCGAACACCGGGGAGCTGTTTTTT.

The table lists this clone with a count of one. The CDR3 sequence: CASSLGLIGTSGRATDTQYF. The CDR3 nucleotides are TGCGCCAGCAGCTTGGGCCTGATAGGGACTAGCGGGAGGGCCACAGATACGCAGTATTTT. The rearrangement links TRBV5-1 to TRBJ2-3; TRBD2 aligns across 16 bases. Trimming removed 0 bases from V and 2 bases from J; junction bases left unmatched: 9. Germline V gene lookup returns CDR1 SGHRS and CDR2 YFSETQ. This CDR3 region has 20 residues.

The J gene is TRBJ1-3, the V gene TRBV7-8; no clear D gene. This CDR3 contains 12 residues. V was trimmed by 5 bases and J by 4 bases, leaving 6 bases between them. CDR1 and CDR2 (germline): SGHVS, FQNEAQ. CDR3 DNA sequence: TGTGCCAGCAGCAGCCTCGGAAACACCATATATTTT. This encodes CASSSLGNTIYF.

The V call is TRBV27, the J call TRBJ1-1; D uncertain. Germline values: CDR1 MNHEY, CDR2 SMNVEV (reference sequence). V lost 6 bases and J lost 4, with 12 bases in between. This CDR3 contains 13 residues. CDR3 sequence (DNA): TGTGCCAGCAGCCCGCTGGTTAGCACTGAAGCTTTCTTT. Protein product: CASSPLVSTEAFF.

This clone has only one observation. The chain has TRBV7-9 and TRBJ1-2; 7 nucleotides line up with TRBD1. V was pared by 4 bases and J by 4 bases, with 12 bases of the junction left unmatched. This CDR3 has 16 residues. Per the germline V gene, CDR1 is SEHNR and CDR2 is FQNEAQ (reference sequence). Here the CDR3 reads CASSSAVGQASYGYTF. The CDR3 DNA sequence: TGTGCCAGCAGCTCGGCGGTCGGACAGGCGTCCTATGGCTACACCTTC.

V and J are TRBV5-1 and TRBJ1-5; D is unresolved. Germline-derived CDR1 and CDR2 are SGHRS and YFSETQ. Trimming pared 0 bases from V and 3 bases from J, leaving 4 bases between. The CDR3 loop spans 13 amino acids. The CDR3 region has the DNA TGCGCCAGCAGCTTGGACCACAATCAGCCCCAGCATTTT. It yields the protein CASSLDHNQPQHF.

This clone appeared once. J is TRBJ2-7 and V is TRBV19; 10 nucleotides align to TRBD2. J lost 6 bases, V lost 5 bases, and 10 bases had no gene match. The CDR3 runs to 15 residues. Germline V gene sequence: CDR1 LNHDA, CDR2 SQIVND (reference sequence). The DNA for the CDR3 is TGTGCCAGTAGTGGCACTAGCGGGATGTTTGGCGAGCAGTACTTC. Translated, it gives CASSGTSGMFGEQYF.

The V call is TRBV5-1, the J call TRBJ2-7, with 8 positions matching TRBD1. The V and J ends lost 0 bases and 5 bases, in that order; junction bases with no gene match: 7. This CDR3 contains 15 residues. Germline CDR1 is SGHRS and CDR2 is YFSETQ. CDR3 nucleotides: TGCGCCAGCAGCTTGGACCCAGGGGGCTCAAACGAGCAGTACTTC. Protein: CASSLDPGGSNEQYF.

This sequence joins TRBV19 and TRBJ1-5, with TRBD1 identical over 7 bases. Trimming at V came to 3 bases and at J to 4 bases, leaving 6 bases not matched to a gene. The CDR3 has 15 amino acids. Germline V gives CDR1 LNHDA, CDR2 SQIVND (reference sequence). The CDR3 reads CASSIRDSLNQPQHF. DNA for the CDR3: TGTGCCAGTAGTATCAGGGACAGCCTTAATCAGCCCCAGCATTTT.

CDR3 residues: CASSPVYNEQFF. CDR3 bases: TGTGCCAGCAGCCCGGTATACAATGAGCAGTTCTTC. The V and J genes are TRBV11-1 and TRBJ2-1; D is ambiguous. CDR3 length: 12 amino acids. Germline values: CDR1 SGHAT, CDR2 FQDESV (reference sequence). V was trimmed by 5 bases and J by 4 bases, leaving 6 bases between them. The full variable domain, its missing parts supplied by reference TRBV11-1 and TRBJ2-1, is EAEVAQSPRYKITEKSQAVAFWCDPISGHATLYWYRQILGQGPELLVQFQDESVVDDSQLPKDRFSAERLKGVDSTLKIQPAELGDSAMYLCASSPVYNEQFFGPGTRLTVL.